A selection of T cell receptor beta chains follows, all from one sample in a study of radiotherapy plus CTLA-4 blockade in lung cancer. TCRdb's copy holds only in-frame clones and misses some; the assay was immunoSEQ multiplex PCR. The sample carries roughly 73,000 clones, about nine tenths recorded once. Sequences were derived from peripheral blood, sampled from a patient treated with radiotherapy plus ipilimumab. The receptors here all came from a human donor with non-small cell lung cancer that progressed on radiotherapy plus ipilimumab. CDR3s include the opening cysteine and the closing phenylalanine or tryptophan.

v_gene	j_gene	CDR3aa
TRBV4-2	TRBJ2-5	CASSLGQKRGGETQYF
TRBV7-3	TRBJ2-1	CASSLLAGGWNEQFF
TRBV28	TRBJ1-2	CASSLRRANYGYTF
TRBV27	TRBJ1-1	CASSGTGGHTEAFF
TRBV5-4	TRBJ2-1	CASSLEYNEQFF
TRBV11-2	TRBJ1-1	CASSRTGVNRIMNTEAFF
TRBV6-1	TRBJ1-2	CASSERVYGYTF
TRBV7-9	TRBJ1-2	CASSTSGGALGYTF
TRBV5-1	TRBJ2-5	CASSLVGTQETQYF
TRBV29-1	TRBJ1-1	CSVRRQAERAFF
TRBV18	TRBJ2-5	CASSPRDRGHHTETQYF
TRBV30	TRBJ2-5	CAWSIKGLETQYF
TRBV19	TRBJ1-2	CASSYRGRPPSGYTF
TRBV4-3	TRBJ2-7	CASSQDQENYEQYF
TRBV28	TRBJ2-1	CASSSRTGRNNEQFF